Listed below are T cell receptor beta chains from one sample, sequenced in a study of cytomegalovirus exposure and HLA in healthy donors. Assay used: immunoSEQ multiplex PCR; TCRdb lists only in-frame clones, some missing. This repertoire shows around 94,000 clones, about three fifths found once; its top ten account for 3.9%. The sample taken for sequencing was PBMCs. The source is a man aged 30-40 years in good health and CMV-seronegative. Each CDR3 is given with its conserved first and last residue.

TRBJ2-7 TRBV7-8 CASSVTGVDYEQYF
TRBJ2-7 TRBV6-1 CASSEQSGRGNYEQYF
TRBJ1-3 TRBV6-6 CASSFEGNTIYF
TRBJ2-3 TRBV7-8 CASSLVRDTQYF
TRBJ2-7 TRBV5-1 CASSLAGWEVDEQYF
TRBJ2-7 TRBV28 CASSPAGGSYEQYF
TRBJ2-7 TRBV6-4 CASSVSQDYEQYF
TRBJ2-5 TRBV6-5 CASRPLAGPLAQYF
TRBJ2-6 TRBV12-2 CASRLARTGPNSGANVLTF
TRBJ2-1 TRBV5-1 CASSPSSGREAYNEQFF
TRBJ1-2 TRBV30 CAWSQGLNYGYTF